The text below deals with one TCR beta chain. Its cognate antigen is unknown. Lacking the conserved final phenylalanine or tryptophan, this CDR3 likely reflects a read error. Building the TCR beta libraries relied on iRepertoire HTBI primers, and CDR3 regions underwent Arm-PCR. One entry per CDR3 protein results from TCRdb running MiXCR on the multiplex PCR reads. The data hold more than 300,000 distinct CDR3 sequences, with 20% observed a single time. This specimen belongs to a study of regulatory T cells in long-lasting Graves disease. The study, taken as a whole, reports: Whereas new patients shared 970 or so public clonotypes, persistent patients shared more, at under 3,500.

V was pared by 0 bases and J by 7 bases, with 7 bases between. This CDR3 has 12 amino acids. The germline gives CDR1 PRHDT, CDR2 FYEKMQ (reference sequence). Time point indicated: persistent/refractory GD, antithyroid drugs over 5 years with positive TRAb. RNA isolated from PBMCs was used to make the TCR library. EDTA tubes were used for drawing approximately 8.4 milliliters of peripheral blood. The chain recombines TRBV13 with TRBJ2-7; D gene unclear. The specimen comprised peripheral blood mononuclear cells (PBMCs), sampled when the disease was refractory, from a patient treated with antithyroid drugs. The TCR originated in a female donor with Graves disease. CDR3 protein: CASSLGLREQYL. CDR3 DNA: TGTGCCAGCAGCTTAGGCCTCCGTGAGCAGTACCTC.